The subject of this entry is one TCR beta chain. The CDR3 spans 14 residues. The germline CDR1 and CDR2 sequences are MNHNS and SASEGT. Trimming took off 2 bases at V and 5 bases at J, with 12 bases between the two ends. This entry is derived from a study of blood T cell repertoires in COVID-19. Sequencing used immunoSEQ multiplex PCR; TCRdb keeps in-frame clones, though not all of them. The sample lists approximately 50,000 clones, about 88% seen once, with under 4.5% in the top ten. The chain recombines TRBV6-1 with TRBJ1-1; D unclear. Sample: peripheral blood. The receptor was derived from a human donor in a cohort sampled during active COVID-19. CDR3 nucleotides: TGTGCCAGCAGTGAAATCATGGGAGAAACTGAAGCTTTCTTT. Its protein product is CASSEIMGETEAFF.